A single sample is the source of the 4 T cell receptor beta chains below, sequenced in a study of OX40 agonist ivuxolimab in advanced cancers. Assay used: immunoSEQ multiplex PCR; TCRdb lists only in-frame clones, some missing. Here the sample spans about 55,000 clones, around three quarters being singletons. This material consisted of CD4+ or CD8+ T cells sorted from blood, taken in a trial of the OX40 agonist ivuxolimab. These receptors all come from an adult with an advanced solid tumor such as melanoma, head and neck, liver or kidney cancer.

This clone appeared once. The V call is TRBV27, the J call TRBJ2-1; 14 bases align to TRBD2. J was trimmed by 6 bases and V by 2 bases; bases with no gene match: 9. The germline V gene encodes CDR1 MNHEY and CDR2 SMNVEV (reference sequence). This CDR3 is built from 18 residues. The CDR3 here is CASSLRGTSGRVFNEQFF. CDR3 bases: TGTGCCAGCAGTTTAAGAGGGACTAGCGGGAGAGTTTTCAATGAGCAGTTCTTC.

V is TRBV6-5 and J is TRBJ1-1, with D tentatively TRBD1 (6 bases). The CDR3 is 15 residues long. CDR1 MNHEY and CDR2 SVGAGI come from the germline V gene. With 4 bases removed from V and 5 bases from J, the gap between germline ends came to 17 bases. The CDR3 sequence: CASSSRTAGRTEAFF. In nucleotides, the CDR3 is TGTGCCAGCAGTTCCCGGACAGCCGGGAGGACTGAAGCTTTCTTT.

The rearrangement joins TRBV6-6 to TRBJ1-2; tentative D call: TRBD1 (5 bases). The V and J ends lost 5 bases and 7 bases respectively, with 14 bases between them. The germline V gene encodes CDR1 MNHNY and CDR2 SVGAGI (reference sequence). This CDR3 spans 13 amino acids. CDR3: CASSQQVNVGYTF. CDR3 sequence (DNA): TGTGCCAGCAGTCAACAGGTGAATGTTGGCTACACCTTC.

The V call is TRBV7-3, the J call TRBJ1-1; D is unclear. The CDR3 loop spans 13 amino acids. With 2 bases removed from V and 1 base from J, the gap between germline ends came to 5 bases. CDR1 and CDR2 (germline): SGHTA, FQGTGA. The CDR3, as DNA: TGTGCCAGCAGCTTACGGGGGAACACTGAAGCTTTCTTT. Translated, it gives CASSLRGNTEAFF.